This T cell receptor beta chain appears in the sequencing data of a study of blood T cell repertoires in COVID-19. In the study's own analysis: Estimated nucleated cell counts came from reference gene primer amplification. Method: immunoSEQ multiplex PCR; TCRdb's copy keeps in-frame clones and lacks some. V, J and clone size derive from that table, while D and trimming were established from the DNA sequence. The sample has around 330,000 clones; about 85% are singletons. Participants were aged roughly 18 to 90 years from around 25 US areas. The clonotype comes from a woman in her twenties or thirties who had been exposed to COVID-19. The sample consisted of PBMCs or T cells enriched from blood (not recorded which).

The CDR3 region has the DNA TGTGCCAGCAGTGAATCGACATTCTCTGGAAACACCATATATTTT. Protein: CASSESTFSGNTIYF. The gene calls are TRBV6-1 and TRBJ1-3; no reliable D call. V lost 2 bases, J lost 0 bases, and 8 bases lay in between. Germline loops: CDR1 MNHNS, CDR2 SASEGT. This CDR3 has 15 amino acids.